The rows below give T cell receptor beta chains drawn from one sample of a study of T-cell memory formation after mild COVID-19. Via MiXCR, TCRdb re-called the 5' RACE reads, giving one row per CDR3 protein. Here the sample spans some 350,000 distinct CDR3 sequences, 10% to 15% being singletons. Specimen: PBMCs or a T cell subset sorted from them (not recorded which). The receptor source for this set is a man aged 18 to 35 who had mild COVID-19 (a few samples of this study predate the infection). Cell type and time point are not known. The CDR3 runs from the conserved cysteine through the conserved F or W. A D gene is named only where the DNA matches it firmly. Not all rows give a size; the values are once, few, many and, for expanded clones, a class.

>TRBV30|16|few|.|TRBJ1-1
TGTGCCTGGAGTGTAAAGGGGATTGGGGGAGGCACTGAAGCTTTCTTT
CAWSVKGIGGGTEAFF
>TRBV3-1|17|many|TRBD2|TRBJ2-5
TGTGCCAGCAGCCAAGGTGCGACTAGCGGGGGAGAAGAGACCCAGTACTTC
CASSQGATSGGEETQYF
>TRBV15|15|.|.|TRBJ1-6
TGTGCCACCAGCAGAGGGGGGTCGATGGTATCACCCCTCCACTTT
CATSRGGSMVSPLHF
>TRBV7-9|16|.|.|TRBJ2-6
TGTGCCAGCAGCTTATCCATTGTGTACGGGGCCAACGTCCTGACTTTC
CASSLSIVYGANVLTF
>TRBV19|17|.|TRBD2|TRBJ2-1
TGTGCCAGCTCAGGGACTAGCGGGCCCAACTCCTACAATGAGCAGTTCTTC
CASSGTSGPNSYNEQFF
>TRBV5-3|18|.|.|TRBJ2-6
TGTGCCAGAATGGGGCAGGGCGAATCCCTCTCTGGGGCCAACGTCCTGACTTTC
CARMGQGESLSGANVLTF
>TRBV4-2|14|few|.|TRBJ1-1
TGTGCCAGCAGCCGGCCTAAGGGGGACACTGAAGCTTTCTTT
CASSRPKGDTEAFF
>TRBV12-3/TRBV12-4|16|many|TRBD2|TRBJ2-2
TGTGCCAGCAGTCCCCGGACGGGGGGGAACACCGGGGAGCTGTTTTTT
CASSPRTGGNTGELFF
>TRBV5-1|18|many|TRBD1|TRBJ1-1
TGCGCCAGCAGCTTGCTGCCCGGGACAGGGGGCGTGGGGACTGAAGCTTTCTTT
CASSLLPGTGGVGTEAFF
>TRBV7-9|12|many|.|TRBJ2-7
TGTGCCTCAGGGCAGGGAGGCTACGAGCAGTACTTC
CASGQGGYEQYF
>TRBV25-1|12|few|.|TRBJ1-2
TGTGCCAGCAGTGAAGCCGACTATGGCTACACCTTC
CASSEADYGYTF
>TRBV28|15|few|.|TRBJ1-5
TGTGCCAGCTCCTGGGGCGGTCATAGCAATCAGCCCCAGCATTTT
CASSWGGHSNQPQHF
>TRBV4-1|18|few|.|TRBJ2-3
TGCGCCAGCAGCCAAGAACCCGCGACCACCTTGGAGCGGGATACGCAGTATTTT
CASSQEPATTLERDTQYF
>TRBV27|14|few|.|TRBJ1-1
TGTGAGAGTCGAGTACCATCCATGAACACTGAAGCTTTCTTT
CESRVPSMNTEAFF
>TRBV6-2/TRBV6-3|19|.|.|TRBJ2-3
TGTGCCAGCAGTTTTGTGGGACCGTCCAGCGCCTTCAGCACAGATACGCAGTATTTT
CASSFVGPSSAFSTDTQYF
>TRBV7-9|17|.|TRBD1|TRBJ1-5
TGTGCCAGCAGCTCAGGGACAGGGGAATATAGCAATCAGCCCCAGCATTTT
CASSSGTGEYSNQPQHF
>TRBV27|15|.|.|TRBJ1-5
TGTGCCAGCAGTTTACTAGCTGAGAGGAATCAGCCCCAGCATTTT
CASSLLAERNQPQHF
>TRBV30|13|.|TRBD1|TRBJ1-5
TGTGCCTGGGACAGGGGGCGCGATCAGCCCCAGCATTTT
CAWDRGRDQPQHF
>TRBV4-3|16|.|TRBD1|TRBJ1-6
TGCGCCAGCAGCCCCCCGGGACAGCGTTATAATTCACCCCTCCACTTT
CASSPPGQRYNSPLHF
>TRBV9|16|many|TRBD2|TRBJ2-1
TGTGCCAGCGGCCGGACTAGCGGGGGCAGCTACAATGAGCAGTTCTTC
CASGRTSGGSYNEQFF
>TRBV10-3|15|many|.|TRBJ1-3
TGTGCCATCAGACTCGGGGGGCGGTCTGGAAACACCATATATTTT
CAIRLGGRSGNTIYF
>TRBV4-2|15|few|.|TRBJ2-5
TGTGCCAGCAGCCAAGATGGAAGGGGGTTGGAGACCCAGTACTTC
CASSQDGRGLETQYF
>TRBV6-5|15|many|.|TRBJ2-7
TGTGCCAGCAGTTACGGAGGGGGCGGCTCCTACGAGCAGTACTTC
CASSYGGGGSYEQYF
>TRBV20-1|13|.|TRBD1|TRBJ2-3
TGCAGTGCCCAAGGGACAGGGACAGATACGCAGTATTTT
CSAQGTGTDTQYF